The clone carrying this T cell receptor (beta chain) was observed a few times. Its target is not known. CDR3 size: 15 residues. Germline lookup yields CDR1 PRHDT and CDR2 FYEKMQ (reference sequence). The V and J ends lost 0 bases and 6 bases respectively, with 14 bases between them. Newly diagnosed hyperthyroidism, duration under 2 months, in patients aged 18 to 65. These data come from a study of T cells in Graves' hyperthyroidism and ophthalmopathy. Study background: Once the initial diagnosis was made, peripheral blood was obtained before any treatment.

Study-level points and caveats: Before onset, ophthalmopathy was predicted by the model a median about 6.2 months earlier.

From RNA transcripts, TCR beta CDR3 regions were amplified. The study used the HTBI primer set for a first-round RT-PCR of the TCR CDR3. Each CDR3 protein is one row after TCRdb ran MiXCR on the multiplex PCR reads. The data show roughly 800,000 distinct CDR3 sequences, with roughly 40% seen just once and more than 7% held by the top ten. This TCR was recovered from a man between 18 and 29 years old with Graves' hyperthyroidism. The chain combines TRBV13 with TRBJ1-1, with D possibly TRBD1 on 5 matching bases. Sequenced material: blood. The CDR3 reads CASSLGSETRAEAFF. CDR3 in DNA: TGTGCCAGCAGCTTAGGCAGTGAAACCAGGGCTGAAGCTTTCTTT.